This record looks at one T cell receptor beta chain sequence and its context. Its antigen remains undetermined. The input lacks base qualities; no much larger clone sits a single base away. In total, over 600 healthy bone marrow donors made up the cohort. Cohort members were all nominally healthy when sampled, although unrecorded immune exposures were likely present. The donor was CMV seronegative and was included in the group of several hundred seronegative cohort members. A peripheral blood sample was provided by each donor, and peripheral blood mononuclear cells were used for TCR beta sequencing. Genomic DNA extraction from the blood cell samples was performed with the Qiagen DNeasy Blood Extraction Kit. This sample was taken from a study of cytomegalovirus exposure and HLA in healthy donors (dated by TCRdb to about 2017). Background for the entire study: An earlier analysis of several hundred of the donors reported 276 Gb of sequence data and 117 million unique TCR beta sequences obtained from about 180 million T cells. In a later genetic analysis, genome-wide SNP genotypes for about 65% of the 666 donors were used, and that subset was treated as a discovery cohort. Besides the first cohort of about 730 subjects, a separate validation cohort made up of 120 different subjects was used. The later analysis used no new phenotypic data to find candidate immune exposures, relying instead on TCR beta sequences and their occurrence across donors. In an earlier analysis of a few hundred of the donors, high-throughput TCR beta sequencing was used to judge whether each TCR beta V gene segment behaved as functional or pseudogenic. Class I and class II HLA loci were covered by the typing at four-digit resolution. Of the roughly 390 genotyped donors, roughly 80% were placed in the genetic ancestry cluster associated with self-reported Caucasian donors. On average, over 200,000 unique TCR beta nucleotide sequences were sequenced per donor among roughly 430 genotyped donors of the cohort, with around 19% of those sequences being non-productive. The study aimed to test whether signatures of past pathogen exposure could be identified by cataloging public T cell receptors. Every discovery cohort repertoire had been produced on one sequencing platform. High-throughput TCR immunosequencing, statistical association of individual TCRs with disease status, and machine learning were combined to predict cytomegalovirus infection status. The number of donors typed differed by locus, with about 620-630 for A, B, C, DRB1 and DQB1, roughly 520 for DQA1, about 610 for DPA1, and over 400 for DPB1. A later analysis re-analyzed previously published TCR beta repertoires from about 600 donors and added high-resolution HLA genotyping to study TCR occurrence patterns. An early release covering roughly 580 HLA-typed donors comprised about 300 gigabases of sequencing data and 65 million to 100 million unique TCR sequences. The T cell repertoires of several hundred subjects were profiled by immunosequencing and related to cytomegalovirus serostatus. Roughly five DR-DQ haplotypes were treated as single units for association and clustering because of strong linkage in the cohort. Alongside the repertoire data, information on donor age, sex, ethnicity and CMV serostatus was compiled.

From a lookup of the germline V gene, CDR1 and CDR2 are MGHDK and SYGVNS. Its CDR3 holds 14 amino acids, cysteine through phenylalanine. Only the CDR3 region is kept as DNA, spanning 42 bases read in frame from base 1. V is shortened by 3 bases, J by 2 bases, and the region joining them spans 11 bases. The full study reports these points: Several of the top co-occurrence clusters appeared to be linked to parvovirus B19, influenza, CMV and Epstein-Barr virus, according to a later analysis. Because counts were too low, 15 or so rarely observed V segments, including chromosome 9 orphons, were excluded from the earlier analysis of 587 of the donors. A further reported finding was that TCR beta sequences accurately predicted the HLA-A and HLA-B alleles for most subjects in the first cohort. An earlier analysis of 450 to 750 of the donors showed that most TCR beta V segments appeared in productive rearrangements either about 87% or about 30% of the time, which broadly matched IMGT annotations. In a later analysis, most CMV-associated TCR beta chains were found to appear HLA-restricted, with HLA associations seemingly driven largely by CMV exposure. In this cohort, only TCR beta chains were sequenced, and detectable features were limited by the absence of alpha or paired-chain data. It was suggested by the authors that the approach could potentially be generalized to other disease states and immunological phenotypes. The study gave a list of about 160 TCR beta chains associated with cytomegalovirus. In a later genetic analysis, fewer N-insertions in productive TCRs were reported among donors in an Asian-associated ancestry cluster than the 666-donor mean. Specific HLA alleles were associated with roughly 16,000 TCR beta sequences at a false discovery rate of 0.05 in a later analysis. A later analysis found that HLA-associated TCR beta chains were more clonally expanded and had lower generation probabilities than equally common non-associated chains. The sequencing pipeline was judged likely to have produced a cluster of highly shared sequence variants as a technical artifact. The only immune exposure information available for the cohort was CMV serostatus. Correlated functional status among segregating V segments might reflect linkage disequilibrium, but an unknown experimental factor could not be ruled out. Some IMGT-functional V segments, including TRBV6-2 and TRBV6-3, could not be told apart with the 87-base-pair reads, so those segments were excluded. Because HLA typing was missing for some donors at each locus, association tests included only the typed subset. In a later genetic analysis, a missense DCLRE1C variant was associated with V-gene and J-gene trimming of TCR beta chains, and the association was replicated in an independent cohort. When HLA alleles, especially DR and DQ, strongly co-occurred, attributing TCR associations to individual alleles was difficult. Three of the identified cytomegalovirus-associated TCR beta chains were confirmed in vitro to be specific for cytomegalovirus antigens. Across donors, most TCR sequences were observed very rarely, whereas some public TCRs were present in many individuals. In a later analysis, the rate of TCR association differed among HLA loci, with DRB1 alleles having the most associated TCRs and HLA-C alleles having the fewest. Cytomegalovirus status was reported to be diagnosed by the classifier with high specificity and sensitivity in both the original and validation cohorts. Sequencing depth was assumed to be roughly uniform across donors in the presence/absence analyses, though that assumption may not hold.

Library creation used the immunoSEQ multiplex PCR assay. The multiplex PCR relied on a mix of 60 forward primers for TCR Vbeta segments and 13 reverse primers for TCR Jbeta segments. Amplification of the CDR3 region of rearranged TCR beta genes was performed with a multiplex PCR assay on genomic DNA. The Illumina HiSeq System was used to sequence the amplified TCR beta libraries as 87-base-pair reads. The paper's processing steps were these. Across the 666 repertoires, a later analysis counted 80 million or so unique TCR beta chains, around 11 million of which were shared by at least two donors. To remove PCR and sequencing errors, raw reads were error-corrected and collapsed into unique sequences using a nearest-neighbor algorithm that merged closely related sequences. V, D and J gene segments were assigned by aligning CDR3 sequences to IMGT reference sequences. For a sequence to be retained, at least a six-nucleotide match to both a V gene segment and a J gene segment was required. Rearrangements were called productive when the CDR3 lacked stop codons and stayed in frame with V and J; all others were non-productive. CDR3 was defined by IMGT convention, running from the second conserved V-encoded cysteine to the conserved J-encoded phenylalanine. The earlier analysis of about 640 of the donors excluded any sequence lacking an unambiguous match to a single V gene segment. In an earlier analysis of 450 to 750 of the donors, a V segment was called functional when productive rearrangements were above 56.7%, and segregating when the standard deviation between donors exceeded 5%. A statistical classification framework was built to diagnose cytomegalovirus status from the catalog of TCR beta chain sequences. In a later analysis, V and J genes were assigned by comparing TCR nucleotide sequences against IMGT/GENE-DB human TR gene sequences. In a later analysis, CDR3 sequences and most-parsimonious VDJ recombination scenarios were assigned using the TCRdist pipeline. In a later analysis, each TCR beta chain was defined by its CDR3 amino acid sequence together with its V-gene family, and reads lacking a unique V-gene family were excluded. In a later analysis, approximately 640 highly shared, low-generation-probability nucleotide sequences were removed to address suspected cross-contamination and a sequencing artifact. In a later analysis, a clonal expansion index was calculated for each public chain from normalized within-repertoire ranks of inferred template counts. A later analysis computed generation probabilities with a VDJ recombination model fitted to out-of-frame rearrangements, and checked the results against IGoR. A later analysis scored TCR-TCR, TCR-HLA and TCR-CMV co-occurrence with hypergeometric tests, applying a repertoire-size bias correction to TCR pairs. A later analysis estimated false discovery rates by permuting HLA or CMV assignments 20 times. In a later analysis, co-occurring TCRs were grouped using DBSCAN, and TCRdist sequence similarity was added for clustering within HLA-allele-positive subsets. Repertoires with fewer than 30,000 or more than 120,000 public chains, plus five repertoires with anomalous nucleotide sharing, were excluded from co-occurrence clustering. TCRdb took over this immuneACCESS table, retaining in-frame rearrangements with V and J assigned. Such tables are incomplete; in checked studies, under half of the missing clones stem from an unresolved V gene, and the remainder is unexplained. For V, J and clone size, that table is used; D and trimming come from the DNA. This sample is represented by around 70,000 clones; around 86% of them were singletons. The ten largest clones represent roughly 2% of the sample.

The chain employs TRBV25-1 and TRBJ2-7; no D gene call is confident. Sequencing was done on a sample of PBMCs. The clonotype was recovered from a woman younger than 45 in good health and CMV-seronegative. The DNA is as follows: TGTGCCAGCAGTGATTACCGGGTCCCCTACGAGCAGTACTTC. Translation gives CASSDYRVPYEQYF.